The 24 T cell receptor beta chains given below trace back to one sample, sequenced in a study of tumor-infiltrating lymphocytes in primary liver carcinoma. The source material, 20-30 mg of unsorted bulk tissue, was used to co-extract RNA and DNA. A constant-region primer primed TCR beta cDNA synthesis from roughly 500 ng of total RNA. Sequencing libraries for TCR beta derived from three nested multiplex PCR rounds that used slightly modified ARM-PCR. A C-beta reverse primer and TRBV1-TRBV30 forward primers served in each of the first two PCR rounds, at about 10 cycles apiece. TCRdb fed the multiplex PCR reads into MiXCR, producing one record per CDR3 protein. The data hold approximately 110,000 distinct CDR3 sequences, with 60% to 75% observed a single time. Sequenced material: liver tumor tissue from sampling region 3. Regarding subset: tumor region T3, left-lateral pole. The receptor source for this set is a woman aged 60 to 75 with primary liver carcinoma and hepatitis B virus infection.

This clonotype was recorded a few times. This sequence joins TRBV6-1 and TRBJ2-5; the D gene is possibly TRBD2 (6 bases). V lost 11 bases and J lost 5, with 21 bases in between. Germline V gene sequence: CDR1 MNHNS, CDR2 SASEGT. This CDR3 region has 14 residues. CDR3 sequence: CACRYGEVWETQYF. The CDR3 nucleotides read TGTGCCTGCCGATACGGGGAGGTCTGGGAGACCCAGTACTTC.

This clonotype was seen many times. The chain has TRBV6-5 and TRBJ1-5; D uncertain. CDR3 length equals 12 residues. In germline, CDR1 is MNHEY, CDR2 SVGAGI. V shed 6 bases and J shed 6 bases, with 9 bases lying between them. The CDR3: CASSDGSQPQHF. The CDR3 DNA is TGTGCCAGCAGCGATGGTAGTCAGCCCCAGCATTTT.

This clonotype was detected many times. The CDR3 here is CASSLTDTGELFF. The CDR3 nucleotides are TGTGCCAGCAGTTTGACCGACACCGGGGAGCTGTTTTTT. The rearrangement links TRBV12-3 or TRBV12-4 to TRBJ2-2; D is unclear. There are 13 residues in the CDR3. Trimming removed 3 bases from V and 3 bases from J, with 5 bases in between.

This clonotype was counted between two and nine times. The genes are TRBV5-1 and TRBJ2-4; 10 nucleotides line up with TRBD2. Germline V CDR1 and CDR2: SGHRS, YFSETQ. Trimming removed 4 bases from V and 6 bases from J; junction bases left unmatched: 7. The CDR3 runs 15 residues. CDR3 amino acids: CASSLGASGGNIQYF. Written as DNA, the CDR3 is TGCGCCAGCAGCCTTGGGGCTAGCGGGGGAAACATTCAGTACTTC.

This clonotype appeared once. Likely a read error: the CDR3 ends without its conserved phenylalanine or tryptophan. CDR3: CASRGGGRGQPQHL. CDR3 sequence (DNA): TGTGCCAGCAGGGGGGGGGGCCGGGGTCAGCCCCAGCATCTT. The gene calls are TRBV2 and TRBJ1-5, with D possibly TRBD1 on 6 matching bases. Trimming removed 6 bases at V and 6 bases at J, with 15 bases between. Germline assignment: CDR1 SNHLY and CDR2 FYNNEI. The CDR3 totals 14 residues.

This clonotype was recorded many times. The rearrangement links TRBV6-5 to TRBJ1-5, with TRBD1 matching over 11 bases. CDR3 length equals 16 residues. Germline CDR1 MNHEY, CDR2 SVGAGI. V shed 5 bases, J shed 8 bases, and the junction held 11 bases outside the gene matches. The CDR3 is CASSPSGQGAGKPQHF. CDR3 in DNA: TGTGCCAGCAGTCCTTCCGGACAGGGGGCTGGGAAGCCCCAGCATTTT.

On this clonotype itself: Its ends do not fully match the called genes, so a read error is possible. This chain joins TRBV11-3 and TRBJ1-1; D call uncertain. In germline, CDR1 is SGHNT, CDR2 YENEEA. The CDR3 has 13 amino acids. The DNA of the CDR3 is TGTGCCGGCAGCTTAACCCCGAACACTGAAGCTGTCTTT. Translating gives CAGSLTPNTEAVF. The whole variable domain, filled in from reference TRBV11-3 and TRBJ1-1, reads EAGVVQSPRYKIIEKKQPVAFWCNPISGHNTLYWYLQNLGQGPELLIRYENEEAVDDSQLPKDRFSAERLKGVDSTLKIQPAELGDSAVYLCAGSLTPNTEAVFGQGTRLTVV.

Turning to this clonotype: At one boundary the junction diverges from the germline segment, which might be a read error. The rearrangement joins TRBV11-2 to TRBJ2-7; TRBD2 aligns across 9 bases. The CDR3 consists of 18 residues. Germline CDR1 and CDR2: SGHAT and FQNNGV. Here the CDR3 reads CATSVLGEASGIMHEQYF. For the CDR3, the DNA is TGTGCCACCAGCGTGCTGGGTGAGGCTAGCGGGATTATGCACGAGCAGTACTTC. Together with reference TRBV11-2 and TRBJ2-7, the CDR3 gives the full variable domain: EAGVAQSPRYKIIEKRQSVAFWCNPISGHATLYWYQQILGQGPKLLIQFQNNGVVDDSQLPKDRFSAERLKGVDSTLKIQPAKLEDSAVYLCATSVLGEASGIMHEQYFGPGTRLTVT.

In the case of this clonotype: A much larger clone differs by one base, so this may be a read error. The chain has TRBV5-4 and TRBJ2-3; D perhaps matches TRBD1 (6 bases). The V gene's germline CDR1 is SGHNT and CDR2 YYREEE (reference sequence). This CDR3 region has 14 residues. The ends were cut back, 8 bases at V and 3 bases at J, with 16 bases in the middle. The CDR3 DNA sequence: TGTGCCAGAAGCATAGAACAGGGAACAGATACGCAGTATTTT. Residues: CARSIEQGTDTQYF.

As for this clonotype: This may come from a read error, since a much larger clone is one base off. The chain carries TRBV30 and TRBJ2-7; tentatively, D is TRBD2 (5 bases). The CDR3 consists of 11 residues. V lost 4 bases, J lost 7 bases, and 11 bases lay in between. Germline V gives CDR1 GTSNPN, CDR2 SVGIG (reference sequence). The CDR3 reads CAWILTGEQYF. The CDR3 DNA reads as TGTGCCTGGATTCTTACGGGGGAGCAGTACTTC.

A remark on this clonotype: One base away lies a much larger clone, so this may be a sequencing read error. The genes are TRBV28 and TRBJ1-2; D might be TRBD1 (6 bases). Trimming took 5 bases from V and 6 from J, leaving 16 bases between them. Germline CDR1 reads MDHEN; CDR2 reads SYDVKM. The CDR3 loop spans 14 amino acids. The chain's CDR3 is CASSLGSGQHGYTF. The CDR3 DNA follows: TGTGCCAGCAGTCTCGGTTCGGGACAACATGGCTACACCTTC.

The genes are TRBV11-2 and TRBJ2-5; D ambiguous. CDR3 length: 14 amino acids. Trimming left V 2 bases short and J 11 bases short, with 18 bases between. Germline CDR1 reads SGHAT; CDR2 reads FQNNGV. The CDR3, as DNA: TGTGCCAGCAGCTTAAGGGCCCGTCAAGAGATTCAGTACTTC. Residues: CASSLRARQEIQYF.

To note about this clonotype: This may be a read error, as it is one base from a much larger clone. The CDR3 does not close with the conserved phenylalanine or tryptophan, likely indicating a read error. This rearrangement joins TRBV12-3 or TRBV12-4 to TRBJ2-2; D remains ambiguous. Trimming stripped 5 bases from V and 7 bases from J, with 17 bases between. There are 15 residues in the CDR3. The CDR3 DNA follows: TGTGCCAGCAGTCCCCCGACTGGCCTGGGCGGGGAGCTGTTTTCT. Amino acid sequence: CASSPPTGLGGELFS.

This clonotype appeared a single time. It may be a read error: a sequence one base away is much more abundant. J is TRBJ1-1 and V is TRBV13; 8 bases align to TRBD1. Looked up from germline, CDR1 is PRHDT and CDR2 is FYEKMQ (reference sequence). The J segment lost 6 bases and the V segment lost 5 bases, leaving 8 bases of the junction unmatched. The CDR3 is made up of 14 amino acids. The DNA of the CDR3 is TGTGCCAGCAGCCGTACAGGGGGATCCGCTGAAGCTTTCTTT. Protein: CASSRTGGSAEAFF.

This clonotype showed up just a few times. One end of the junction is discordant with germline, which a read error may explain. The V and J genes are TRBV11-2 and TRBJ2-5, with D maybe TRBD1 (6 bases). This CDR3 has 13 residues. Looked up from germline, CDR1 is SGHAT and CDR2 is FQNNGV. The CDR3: CVSSAPGVKTQYF. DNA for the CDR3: TGTGTCAGCAGTGCTCCAGGGGTAAAGACCCAGTACTTC.

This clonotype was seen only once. CDR3 residues: CASSSGPNTEAFF. CDR3 bases: TGTGCCAGCAGTTCAGGGCCGAACACTGAAGCTTTCTTT. This chain links TRBV12-3 or TRBV12-4 with TRBJ1-1, with D maybe TRBD1 (5 bases). V was cut by 4 bases and J by 1 base, with 7 bases left in between. This CDR3 comprises 13 residues.

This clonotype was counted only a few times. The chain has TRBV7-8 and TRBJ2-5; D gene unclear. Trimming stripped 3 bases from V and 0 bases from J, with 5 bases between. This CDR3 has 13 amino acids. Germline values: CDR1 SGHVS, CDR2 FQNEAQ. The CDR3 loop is CASSFIHQETQYF. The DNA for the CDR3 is TGTGCCAGCAGCTTTATCCACCAAGAGACCCAGTACTTC.

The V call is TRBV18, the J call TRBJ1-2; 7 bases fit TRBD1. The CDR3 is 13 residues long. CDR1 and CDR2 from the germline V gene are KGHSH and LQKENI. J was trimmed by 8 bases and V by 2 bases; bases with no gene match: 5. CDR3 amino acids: CASSPNDRAGYTF. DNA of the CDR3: TGTGCCAGCTCACCAAACGACAGGGCCGGCTACACCTTC. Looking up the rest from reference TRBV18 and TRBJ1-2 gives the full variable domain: NAGVMQNPRHLVRRRGQEARLRCSPMKGHSHVYWYRQLPEEGLKFMVYLQKENIIDESGMPKERFSAEFPKEGPSILRIQQVVRGDSAAYFCASSPNDRAGYTFGSGTRLTVV.

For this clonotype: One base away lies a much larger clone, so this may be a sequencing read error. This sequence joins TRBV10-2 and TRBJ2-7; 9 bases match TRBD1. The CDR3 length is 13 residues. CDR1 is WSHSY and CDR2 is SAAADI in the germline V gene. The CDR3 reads CATNSGTGYEQHF. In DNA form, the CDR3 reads TGCGCCACCAACTCCGGGACAGGGTACGAGCAGCACTTC.

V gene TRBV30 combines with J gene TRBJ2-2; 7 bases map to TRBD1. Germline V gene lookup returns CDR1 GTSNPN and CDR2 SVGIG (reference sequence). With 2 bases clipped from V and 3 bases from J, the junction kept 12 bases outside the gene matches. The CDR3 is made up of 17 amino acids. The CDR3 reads CAWSLPNAGGDTGELFF. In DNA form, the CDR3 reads TGTGCCTGGAGTCTGCCTAACGCAGGGGGTGACACCGGGGAGCTGTTTTTT.

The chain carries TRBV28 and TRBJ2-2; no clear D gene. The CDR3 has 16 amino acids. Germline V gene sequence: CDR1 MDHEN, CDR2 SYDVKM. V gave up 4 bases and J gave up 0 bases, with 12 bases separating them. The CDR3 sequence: CASSSLHDTNTGELFF. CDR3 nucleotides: TGTGCCAGCAGTTCCCTCCATGACACGAACACCGGGGAGCTGTTTTTT.

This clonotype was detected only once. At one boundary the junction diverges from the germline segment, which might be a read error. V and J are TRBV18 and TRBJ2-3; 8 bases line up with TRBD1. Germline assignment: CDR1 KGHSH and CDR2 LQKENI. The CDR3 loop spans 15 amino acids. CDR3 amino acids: CASSADRDLSDMQYF. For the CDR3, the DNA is TGTGCCAGCTCAGCGGACAGGGATTTGTCAGATATGCAGTATTTT.

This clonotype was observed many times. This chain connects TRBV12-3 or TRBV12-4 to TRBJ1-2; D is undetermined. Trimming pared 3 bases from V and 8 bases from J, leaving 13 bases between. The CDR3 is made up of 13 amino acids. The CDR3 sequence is CASSLGYVPGYTF. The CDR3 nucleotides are TGTGCCAGCAGTTTGGGCTACGTCCCGGGCTACACCTTC.

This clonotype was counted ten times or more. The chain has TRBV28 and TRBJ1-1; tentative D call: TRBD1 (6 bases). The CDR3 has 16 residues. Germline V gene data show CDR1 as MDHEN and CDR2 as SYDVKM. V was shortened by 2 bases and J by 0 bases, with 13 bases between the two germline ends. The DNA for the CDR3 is TGTGCCAGCAGTTTAGGGACCGGGACACTGAACACTGAAGCTTTCTTT. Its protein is CASSLGTGTLNTEAFF.